These 31 T cell receptor beta chains share one sample of origin, sequenced in a study of blood T cell repertoires in COVID-19. Data came from immunoSEQ multiplex PCR; TCRdb stores just in-frame clones and leaves some out. This table has roughly 80,000 clones, around four fifths appearing once. The specimen sequenced was peripheral blood. The receptors come from a woman in her fifties or sixties with acute or convalescent COVID-19.

The chain is built from TRBV2 and TRBJ1-2, with no clear D. The CDR3 loop spans 13 amino acids. Germline-derived CDR1 and CDR2 are SNHLY and FYNNEI. V lost 3 bases, J lost 0 bases, and 5 bases lay in between. For the CDR3, the DNA is TGTGCCAGCAGTGAGGCAGCTAACTATGGCTACACCTTC. Translating it yields CASSEAANYGYTF.

The rearrangement uses TRBV6-5 and TRBJ1-4; D uncertain. Trimming took off 5 bases at V and 4 bases at J, with 14 bases between the two ends. This CDR3 comprises 15 residues. Germline CDR1 MNHEY, CDR2 SVGAGI. CDR3 protein: CASSPFPGINEKLFF. The CDR3 bases are TGTGCCAGCAGTCCCTTCCCGGGGATTAATGAAAAACTGTTTTTT.

This clone was observed a handful of times. The gene calls are TRBV5-1 and TRBJ1-4; D is perhaps TRBD1 (5 bases). Germline loops: CDR1 SGHRS, CDR2 YFSETQ. The CDR3 spans 13 residues. Trimming pared 5 bases from V and 3 bases from J, leaving 8 bases between. In DNA form, the CDR3 reads TGCGCCAGCAGTACAGGTTCTAATGAAAAACTGTTTTTT. It codes for CASSTGSNEKLFF.

The chain uses TRBV28 and TRBJ1-3; D is perhaps TRBD1 (6 bases). CDR1 is MDHEN, CDR2 SYDVKM, per germline. V dropped 8 bases and J dropped 2 bases, with 13 bases sitting between them. This CDR3 is built from 14 residues. Here the CDR3 reads CASGLTGTGNTIYF. CDR3 DNA: TGTGCCAGCGGATTGACAGGTACTGGAAACACCATATATTTT.

The chain uses TRBV12-5 and TRBJ2-2; D gene ambiguous. Germline assignment: CDR1 LGHNT and CDR2 FRNRAP. V shed 0 bases and J shed 1 base, with 6 bases lying between them. The CDR3 length is 15 residues. CDR3 DNA: TGTGCTAGTGGTTTGGTACGAGGGAACACCGGGGAGCTGTTTTTT. Amino acid sequence: CASGLVRGNTGELFF.

The chain joins TRBV7-8 to TRBJ2-6; D uncertain. Trimming removed 3 bases from V and 0 bases from J, with 9 bases in between. The CDR3 is 16 residues long. CDR1 and CDR2 (germline): SGHVS, FQNEAQ. Here the CDR3 DNA reads TGTGCCAGCAGCTTTAACAGCTACTCTGGGGCCAACGTCCTGACTTTC. Amino acid sequence: CASSFNSYSGANVLTF.

Concerning this clone itself: At one boundary the junction diverges from the germline segment, which might be a read error. The V call is TRBV5-4, the J call TRBJ2-7, with D possibly being TRBD1 (6 bases). The CDR3 spans 11 residues. Germline assignment: CDR1 SGHNT and CDR2 YYREEE (reference sequence). This chain's CDR3 is CASSETGTRIF. The CDR3 DNA is TGTGCCAGCAGCGAGACCGGGACAAGGATATTC. The full variable domain, completed using reference TRBV5-4 and TRBJ2-7, is ETGVTQSPTHLIKTRGQQVTLRCSSQSGHNTVSWYQQALGQGPQFIFQYYREEENGRGNFPPRFSGLQFPNYSSELNVNALELDDSALYLCASSETGTRIFGPGTRLTVT.

The V gene is TRBV13, the J gene TRBJ1-1, with a tentative D call TRBD1 (6 bases). The germline V gene has CDR1 PRHDT and CDR2 FYEKMQ (reference sequence). The CDR3 contains 16 residues. The ends were cut back, 1 base at V and 1 base at J, with 13 bases in the middle. The CDR3 nucleotides read TGTGCCAGCAGCTTAGACGCTGACAGGCCGAACACTGAAGCTTTCTTT. Amino acid sequence: CASSLDADRPNTEAFF.

This clone was picked up a small number of times. The V and J genes are TRBV7-9 and TRBJ2-7; D is possibly TRBD2 (5 bases). The CDR3 runs 14 residues. V dropped 1 base and J dropped 3 bases, with 10 bases sitting between them. Germline V gene data show CDR1 as SEHNR and CDR2 as FQNEAQ (reference sequence). The CDR3 sequence: CASSLEEGLYEQYF. CDR3 sequence (DNA): TGTGCCAGCAGCTTAGAAGAAGGACTCTACGAGCAGTACTTC.

CDR3 region: CASSLAGGWSNSPLHF. CDR3 in DNA: TGTGCCAGCAGCTTAGCTGGCGGTTGGAGTAATTCACCCCTCCACTTT. This chain uses TRBV11-1 with TRBJ1-6, with D unclear. The CDR3 is 16 residues long. CDR1 and CDR2 (germline): SGHAT, FQDESV (reference sequence). Trimming stripped 0 bases from V and 6 bases from J, with 12 bases between.

The V call is TRBV19, the J call TRBJ2-2, with 13 bases lining up with TRBD2. J lost 1 base, V lost 3 bases, and 8 bases had no gene match. Germline V gene sequence: CDR1 LNHDA, CDR2 SQIVND (reference sequence). This CDR3 is built from 19 residues. Written as DNA, the CDR3 is TGTGCCAGTAGTATGGAGGGACTAGCGGGATATGGGAACACCGGGGAGCTGTTTTTT. Translated: CASSMEGLAGYGNTGELFF.

The chain carries TRBV30 and TRBJ1-1; D is undetermined. V gave up 0 bases and J gave up 6 bases, with 5 bases separating them. The germline gives CDR1 GTSNPN, CDR2 SVGIG (reference sequence). The CDR3 covers 11 residues. CDR3 in DNA: TGTGCCTGGAGTGTACAAGCTGAAGCTTTCTTT. Translation: CAWSVQAEAFF.

V and J are TRBV5-1 and TRBJ2-2, with D maybe TRBD1 (6 bases). V gave up 7 bases and J gave up 5 bases, with 18 bases separating them. The CDR3 contains 15 residues. CDR1 is SGHRS, CDR2 YFSETQ, per germline. Here the CDR3 reads CASAQTGLGTGELFF. The CDR3 DNA sequence: TGCGCCAGCGCCCAGACAGGCCTAGGGACCGGGGAGCTGTTTTTT.

The chain is built from TRBV9 and TRBJ2-1, with D possibly matching TRBD1 (6 bases). CDR1 and CDR2 from the germline V gene are SGDLS and YYNGEE. This CDR3 spans 18 amino acids. With 2 bases removed from V and 5 bases from J, the gap between germline ends came to 23 bases. The DNA of the CDR3 is TGTGCCAGCAGCGTCCCGCAGGGGAGATTTATTCCCGACAATGAGCAGTTCTTC. Translation: CASSVPQGRFIPDNEQFF.

The chain couples TRBV5-1 to TRBJ1-2; the match to TRBD1 covers 7 bases. The CDR3 has 14 residues. V lost 3 bases, J lost 4 bases, and 6 bases stayed unmatched. CDR1 SGHRS and CDR2 YFSETQ come from the germline V gene. Here the CDR3 reads CASSSEGAPYGYTF. The CDR3 nucleotides read TGCGCCAGCAGCTCCGAGGGGGCCCCCTATGGCTACACCTTC.

The rearrangement links TRBV30 to TRBJ1-5, with D perhaps TRBD1 (6 bases). V dropped 0 bases and J dropped 1 base, with 13 bases sitting between them. The CDR3 has 16 amino acids. The germline V gene has CDR1 GTSNPN and CDR2 SVGIG (reference sequence). The CDR3 sequence: CAWSVGRGLSNQPQHF. The DNA for the CDR3 is TGTGCCTGGAGTGTGGGCAGGGGCTTAAGCAATCAGCCCCAGCATTTT.

Comments on this clone: Other DNA sequences from this sample encode an identical CDR3 as well. The genes are TRBV28 and TRBJ1-1; D is unclear. The CDR3 sequence is 11 residues long. The V end was cut by 6 bases, the J end by 6 bases, with 8 bases between. Germline V gene lookup returns CDR1 MDHEN and CDR2 SYDVKM. CDR3 in DNA: TGTGCCAGCAGGGGCAGGCCTGAAGCTTTCTTT. It encodes CASRGRPEAFF. Full variable domain (remainder filled in from reference TRBV28 and TRBJ1-1): DVKVTQSSRYLVKRTGEKVFLECVQDMDHENMFWYRQDPGLGLRLIYFSYDVKMKEKGDIPEGYSVSREKKERFSLILESASTNQTSMYLCASRGRPEAFFGQGTRLTVV.

The chain recombines TRBV6-4 with TRBJ1-1; no definite D call. The V end lost 7 bases, the J end lost 2 bases, and 11 bases lay between the germline ends. The CDR3 length is 13 residues. Germline CDR1 is MRHNA and CDR2 is SNTAGT. CDR3 DNA: TGTGCCAGCAAAGATACACAAAACACTGAAGCTTTCTTT. Translating it yields CASKDTQNTEAFF.

This chain uses TRBV5-1 with TRBJ2-5; 9 positions match TRBD1. Trimming cost V 1 base and J 5 bases; bases outside gene matches: 12. Germline-derived CDR1 and CDR2 are SGHRS and YFSETQ. The CDR3 loop spans 17 amino acids. CDR3 in DNA: TGCGCCAGCAGCTTGAACCCCTTACAGGGGGCGGGGGAGACCCAGTACTTC. Translated: CASSLNPLQGAGETQYF.

The chain employs TRBV3-1 (or the pseudogene TRBV3-2) and TRBJ1-2; 7 bases are shared with TRBD1. The V segment lost 4 bases and the J segment 4 bases; nucleotides outside the gene matches: 6. The V gene's germline CDR1 is LGHDT and CDR2 YNNKEL (reference sequence). This CDR3 is 14 amino acids long. Here the CDR3 reads CASSPTTGIYGYTF. The CDR3 DNA sequence: TGTGCCAGCAGCCCAACGACAGGGATCTATGGCTACACCTTC.

This clone came up a few times. The J gene is TRBJ1-4, the V gene TRBV27; maybe TRBD1 (5 bases). The V gene's germline CDR1 is MNHEY and CDR2 SMNVEV (reference sequence). The CDR3 covers 12 residues. V gave up 5 bases and J gave up 8 bases, with 9 bases separating them. The CDR3 nucleotides read TGTGCCAGCAGTGGGAGGGACGAAAAACTGTTTTTT. This translates into CASSGRDEKLFF.

J is TRBJ1-1 and V is TRBV6-5; no definite D call. This CDR3 is built from 15 residues. Between the trimmed V and J ends, which lost 11 bases and 1 base, there was a span of 20 bases. Germline-derived CDR1 and CDR2 are MNHEY and SVGAGI. CDR3 nucleotide sequence: TGTGCCGCCAATACATCACCTGGAGGGAACACTGAAGCTTTCTTT. Translation: CAANTSPGGNTEAFF.

This sequence joins TRBV12-3 or TRBV12-4 and TRBJ2-7, with D maybe TRBD1 (6 bases). V shed 2 bases and J shed 3 bases, with 8 bases lying between them. The CDR3 extends over 13 amino acids. The CDR3 reads CASSLQGRYEQYF. Written as DNA, the CDR3 is TGTGCCAGCAGTTTACAGGGGCGCTACGAGCAGTACTTC.

The chain joins TRBV27 to TRBJ1-2, with 7 bases that match TRBD1. The CDR3 is 15 residues long. Germline CDR1 reads MNHEY; CDR2 reads SMNVEV (reference sequence). V shed 6 bases, J shed 4 bases, and the junction held 11 bases outside the gene matches. Here the CDR3 reads CASSPRQGLGYGYTF. In nucleotides, the CDR3 is TGTGCCAGCAGCCCCAGACAGGGCTTGGGCTATGGCTACACCTTC.

The CDR3 sequence is CASSLEPGGNEKLFF. The CDR3 bases are TGCGCCAGCAGCTTGGAACCAGGGGGTAATGAAAAACTGTTTTTT. This rearrangement joins TRBV5-1 to TRBJ1-4; 7 bases fit TRBD1. CDR1 is SGHRS and CDR2 is YFSETQ in the germline V gene. This CDR3 has 15 residues. The trim removed 0 bases at V and 4 bases at J, leaving 3 bases unmatched.

CDR3 DNA sequence: TGTGCCAGCAGCTTAGGGGGGGACACCGGGGAGCTGTTTTTT. It specifies CASSLGGDTGELFF. The chain combines TRBV11-3 with TRBJ2-2, with a weak D call TRBD2 (6 bases). The CDR3 totals 14 residues. Germline assignment: CDR1 SGHNT and CDR2 YENEEA. Trimming pared 1 base from V and 3 bases from J, leaving 6 bases between. The variable domain in full, completed from reference TRBV11-3 and TRBJ2-2, reads EAGVVQSPRYKIIEKKQPVAFWCNPISGHNTLYWYLQNLGQGPELLIRYENEEAVDDSQLPKDRFSAERLKGVDSTLKIQPAELGDSAVYLCASSLGGDTGELFFGEGSRLTVL.

This clone appeared once. This chain joins TRBV5-1 and TRBJ1-4; the D is unclear. Germline V CDR1 and CDR2: SGHRS, YFSETQ. CDR3 length: 15 amino acids. The ends were cut back, 1 base at V and 7 bases at J, with 14 bases in the middle. The DNA for the CDR3 is TGCGCCAGCAGCTTGCTTGGACCAAGCGGTGAAAAACTGTTTTTT. Translated, it gives CASSLLGPSGEKLFF.

V usage is TRBV4-2 and J usage is TRBJ2-2; 9 bases fit TRBD2. V shed 5 bases, J shed 4 bases, and the junction held 8 bases outside the gene matches. CDR3 length: 16 amino acids. CDR1 is LGHNA and CDR2 is YNFKEQ in the germline V gene. CDR3 nucleotides: TGTGCCAGCAGCAAGAGAGCGGGGGGCGGCACCGGGGAGCTGTTTTTT. This codes for CASSKRAGGGTGELFF.

The rearrangement uses TRBV7-2 and TRBJ2-7; D not certain. Germline CDR1 SGHTA, CDR2 FQGNSA. Trimming removed 3 bases at V and 3 bases at J, with 3 bases between. The CDR3 consists of 11 residues. The CDR3 nucleotides are TGTGCCAGCAGCTTCGTCTACGAGCAGTACTTC. Translating it yields CASSFVYEQYF.

This clone was counted between two and nine times. This chain links TRBV24-1 with TRBJ2-2, with 8 bases lining up with TRBD1. J lost 5 bases, V lost 9 bases, and 13 bases had no gene match. This CDR3 is 16 amino acids long. The germline gives CDR1 KGHDR, CDR2 SFDVKD. The CDR3: CATAGPQGAGTGELFF. In nucleotides, the CDR3 is TGTGCCACCGCCGGCCCCCAGGGGGCTGGGACCGGGGAGCTGTTTTTT.

The chain has TRBV6-5 and TRBJ1-2, with D hard to call. The CDR3 totals 15 residues. V dropped 2 bases and J dropped 7 bases, with 17 bases sitting between them. Germline CDR1 reads MNHEY; CDR2 reads SVGAGI. CDR3 DNA: TGTGCCAGCAGTTACCGGTCATTGCCTTTTGGTGGCTACACCTTC. Amino acid sequence: CASSYRSLPFGGYTF.